Reported below is one T cell receptor beta chain. As yet, its antigen is unknown. The data are from a study of STAT3 mutations in large granular lymphocyte leukemia. For the study at large: Roughly half the longitudinally sequenced T-LGLL patients had canonical STAT3 mutations. Study conclusions and caveats: Clonal expansion was inferred from other time points because no sample existed at each clone's first appearance. In T-cell large granular lymphocyte leukemia, about half of patients showed multiple immunodominant subclonotypes. All newly emerging clones after therapy were STAT3 wild type.

TCRbeta libraries averaged about 40,773 productive templates per sample. Sequencing was performed with immunoSEQ multiplex PCR; in TCRdb, only in-frame clones are kept and a portion is missing. The sample lists some 31,000 clones, 75% to 90% seen once, with 9.5% to 15% in the top ten. The CDR3 consists of 15 residues. Trimming shortened V by 3 bases and J by 0 bases, and 10 bases separated the two germline ends. Germline-derived CDR1 and CDR2 are SGHNT and YYREEE (reference sequence). The V gene is TRBV5-4, the J gene TRBJ1-3; no reliable D call. Specimen: peripheral blood mononuclear cells. This sequence was found in a man aged 55-75 years with T-cell large granular lymphocyte leukemia. Some clones in this sample may be carry-over from other donors' samples. CDR3 nucleotides: TGTGCCAGCAGCTCGGATACGAGCTCTGGAAACACCATATATTTT. The encoded protein is CASSSDTSSGNTIYF.